The rows below give T cell receptor beta chains drawn from one sample of a study of shared clonotypes between healthy human individuals. Repertoires were generated with immunoSEQ multiplex PCR, while TCRdb's copy carries only in-frame clones and drops some. Of about 520,000 clones listed, around 80% are singletons. The source material was PBMCs. These receptor sequences come from a woman in her forties in good health. Some clones in this sample may be carry-over from other donors' samples. Both conserved end residues are part of each CDR3. D genes are given only for firm matches. Clone size appears in some rows only: once, few, many, or a class for an expanded clone.

CASSLGQGDTDTQYF TGTGCCAGCAGTTTGGGACAGGGGGACACAGATACGCAGTATTTT . TRBJ2-3 TRBD1 TRBV28 15
CASSHKETQYF TGTGCCAGCAGCCACAAAGAGACCCAGTACTTC . TRBJ2-5 . TRBV5-4 11
CASIEGRGKETQYF TGTGCCAGCATCGAGGGGCGGGGTAAAGAGACCCAGTACTTC . TRBJ2-5 . TRBV9 14
CASSLTGTYEQYF TGTGCCAGCAGCTTGACAGGGACCTACGAGCAGTACTTC . TRBJ2-7 . TRBV5-4 13
CASSQKYVMGQGAADTQYF TGTGCCAGCAGCCAGAAGTATGTGATGGGACAGGGGGCCGCGGATACGCAGTATTTT . TRBJ2-3 TRBD1 TRBV4-2 19
CASSRNPGTGIEQYF TGTGCCAGCTCTCGGAACCCCGGGACAGGGATCGAGCAGTACTTC . TRBJ2-7 TRBD1 TRBV18 15
CASSPGALQRGNIQYF TGTGCCAGCAGCCCCGGGGCCCTCCAGAGGGGGAACATTCAGTACTTC . TRBJ2-4 . TRBV7-9 16
CAVGSGRGDTQYF TGTGCCGTAGGGAGCGGGAGAGGCGATACGCAGTATTTT . TRBJ2-3 TRBD2 TRBV6-6 13
CASSVSNYEQYF TGTGCCAGCAGCGTCAGCAACTACGAGCAGTACTTC . TRBJ2-7 . TRBV5-4 12
CASSDNRRGYTF TGTGCCAGCAGTGACAACCGAAGAGGCTACACCTTC . TRBJ1-2 . TRBV6-5 12
CASSQGGDRGGYTF TGCGCCAGCAGCCAAGGTGGGGATCGGGGCGGCTACACCTTC . TRBJ1-2 . TRBV4-3 14
CASSIQGAKSGELFF TGTGCCAGTAGTATTCAGGGGGCAAAGTCCGGGGAGCTGTTTTTT once TRBJ2-2 TRBD1 TRBV19 15
CASSPSPRASGANVLTF TGTGCCAGCAGCCCAAGTCCCAGGGCCTCAGGGGCCAACGTCCTGACTTTC . TRBJ2-6 . TRBV7-3 17
CASSPIGVGSGELFF TGTGCCAGCAGCCCTATCGGGGTAGGGTCCGGGGAGCTGTTTTTT . TRBJ2-2 . TRBV14 15
CASSLEGQSYNEQFF TGTGCCAGCAGCTTAGAAGGGCAATCCTACAATGAGCAGTTCTTC . TRBJ2-1 . TRBV7-3 15
CASIWADRAPHYEQYF TGTGCCAGCATATGGGCCGATCGAGCACCTCACTACGAGCAGTACTTC . TRBJ2-7 . TRBV21-1 16
CASSGQGYEQYF TGCGCCAGCTCAGGACAGGGCTACGAGCAGTACTTC . TRBJ2-7 TRBD1 TRBV5-1 12
CVTRLINTGELFF TGTGTCACTAGGCTAATTAACACCGGGGAGCTGTTTTTT few TRBJ2-2 . TRBV7-9 13
CASSPRLSTDTQYF TGTGCCAGCAGCCCACGACTATCCACAGATACGCAGTATTTT . TRBJ2-3 . TRBV7-2 14
CARSRGTENTPREQYF TGTGCCAGAAGCCGAGGGACGGAAAATACTCCTAGGGAGCAGTACTTC . TRBJ2-7 . TRBV5-3 16